The 23 T cell receptor delta chains presented below share a single source sample, sequenced in a study of γδ T cells in repeated Plasmodium falciparum infection. Bulk repertoires came from Vgamma9/Vdelta2+ or Vdelta2-negative gammadelta T cells flow-sorted from PBMC. TCRdb re-called the multiplex PCR reads with CATT. The table records 40,000 to 55,000 delta-chain clones, 1.9% of them present only once. Sample: gamma-delta T cells from blood. The receptor set was obtained from a pool of human donors (malaria-infected and uninfected, not separated).

This clone was observed a few times. The protein held in TCRdb is that of a much larger clone and does not match this DNA's translation at residue 7, likely because of a read error; the protein shown is translated from the DNA. This chain links TRDV2 with TRDJ1, with D uncertain. TCRdb leaves out the J gene; it was filled in here by matching the DNA to germline. Germline CDR1 GEAIGNYY, CDR2 EKD. This CDR3 is built from 16 residues. V lost 0 bases, J lost 1 base, and 14 bases lay in between. In DNA, the CDR3 is TGTGCCTGTGACACCGAGGTAGAAGAGGGCACCGATAAACTCATCTTT. As protein: CACDTEVEEGTDKLIF.

This clone has a handful of counts. TCRdb lists the protein of a much larger clone for this DNA, which differs at residue 5, so this is likely a read error; the protein given here is translated from the DNA itself. The rearrangement links TRDV2 to TRDJ1; 8 nucleotides match TRDD3. The J gene was not available in TCRdb and was assigned here by matching the DNA to germline segments. The J segment lost 0 bases and the V segment lost 3 bases, leaving 17 bases of the junction unmatched. Germline CDR1 GEAIGNYY, CDR2 EKD. There are 19 residues in the CDR3. CDR3 region: CACDALRTGGLHYTDKLIF. The CDR3 DNA reads as TGTGCCTGTGACGCTTTGAGAACTGGGGGCCTTCATTACACCGATAAACTCATCTTT.

This clone was recorded at least ten times. TCRdb's protein, taken from a much larger clone, differs from this DNA's translation at residue 15, likely owing to a read error; the protein displayed comes from the DNA. The chain recombines TRDV1 with TRDJ1; 11 nucleotides match TRDD3. The J gene, missing from TCRdb, was assigned here through DNA to germline matching. From germline, CDR1 is TSWWSYY and CDR2 QGS. CDR3 length: 18 residues. In DNA, the CDR3 is TGTGCTCTTGGGAAACCGTACTGGGGGATAGCGGGCACCGATAGACTCATCTTT. Encoded protein: CALGKPYWGIAGTDRLIF.

This clone was seen a few times. One base separates it from a far larger clone, so it is likely a read error. The sample holds other DNA sequences that translate to the same CDR3. This chain uses TRDV2 with TRDJ1; 7 bases align to TRDD3. Since TCRdb gives no J gene, matching the DNA to germline was used here to assign it. Germline CDR1 GEAIGNYY, CDR2 EKD. The CDR3 totals 15 residues. CDR3 amino acids: CACDTVGGSYNKLIF. The CDR3 coding sequence is TGTGCCTGCGACACCGTCGGGGGATCCTATAATAAACTCATCTTT.

This clone was seen many times. A read error likely explains why the TCRdb protein, taken from a much larger clone, differs from this DNA's translation at residue 3; the protein shown is translated from the DNA. This sequence joins TRDV2 and TRDJ1, with TRDD3 as a possible D gene (5 bases). Here the J gene was assigned by germline matching of the DNA, as TCRdb has none. CDR1 is GEAIGNYY and CDR2 is EKD in the germline V gene. The CDR3 runs to 13 residues. CDR3 sequence: CARDTVGDHKLIF. CDR3 sequence (DNA): TGTGCCCGTGACACCGTAGGGGACCATAAACTCATCTTT.

This clone came up many times. TCRdb's entry gives the protein of a much larger clone, which mismatches this DNA's translation at residue 12, likely from a read error; the protein reported here is translated from the DNA. The chain recombines TRDV1 with TRDJ1, with D maybe TRDD3 (6 bases). Here the J gene was assigned by germline matching of the DNA, as TCRdb has none. Germline V gives CDR1 TSWWSYY, CDR2 QGS. CDR3 length: 20 amino acids. Trimming pared 0 bases from V and 0 bases from J, leaving 23 bases between. The CDR3 nucleotides read TGTGCTCTTGGGGAACTTCAGGTCCGGGGATGCTCCTATTACACCGATAAACTCATCTTT. Its translation is CALGELQVRGCSYYTDKLIF.

This clone was recorded many times. The V and J genes are TRDV2 and TRDJ1, with TRDD3 identical over 11 bases. Trimming cost V 0 bases and J 1 base; bases outside gene matches: 15. Per the germline V gene, CDR1 is GEAIGNYY and CDR2 is EKD. CDR3 length equals 20 residues. The CDR3 coding sequence is TGTGCCTGTGACACCGTCTTTAGTGGGGGATACGCATCAAGCACCGATAAACTCATCTTT. It is translated as CACDTVFSGGYASSTDKLIF.

Worth noting for this clone: A far larger clone is one nucleotide away, so this likely arose from a read error. Other nucleotide sequences from this sample produce the same CDR3. The chain employs TRDV2 and TRDJ1; maybe TRDD3 (6 bases). Assignment of the J gene here rests on matching the DNA to germline, because TCRdb gives none. Trimming pared 4 bases from V and 4 bases from J, leaving 18 bases between. The CDR3 runs 15 residues. Germline CDR1 and CDR2: GEAIGNYY and EKD. CDR3 coding DNA: TGTGCCTGTGATCCCCTGGGGAGCGGACGCGATAAACTCATCTTT. Amino acids: CACDPLGSGRDKLIF.

The genes are TRDV2 and TRDJ1, with 7 bases that match TRDD3. The J gene, absent from TCRdb, was called here by matching the DNA to germline. CDR1 and CDR2 from the germline V gene are GEAIGNYY and EKD. The CDR3 is made up of 18 amino acids. The J segment lost 0 bases and the V segment lost 5 bases, leaving 17 bases of the junction unmatched. CDR3 bases: TGTGCCTGTGGCTGTTGCCTTCTATTACTGGGGTACACCGATAAACTCATCTTT. Its translation is CACGCCLLLLGYTDKLIF.

This clone was detected many times. The chain uses TRDV1 and TRDJ1; 10 positions agree with TRDD3. Germline CDR1 TSWWSYY, CDR2 QGS. There are 23 residues in the CDR3. V lost 0 bases, J lost 0 bases, and 22 bases stayed unmatched. The DNA for the CDR3 is TGTGCTCTTGGGGAACTTCCGCCCTACGTTCGGGGGGATACGGTTAGGGACACCGATAAACTCATCTTT. The encoded protein is CALGELPPYVRGDTVRDTDKLIF.

A note on this clone: This is likely an artifact of a read error, given a far larger clone one base away. Distinct nucleotide sequences in the sample also encode this CDR3. The V call is TRDV2, the J call TRDJ1, with 9 bases aligning to TRDD3. The CDR3 has 17 residues. Germline V CDR1 and CDR2: GEAIGNYY, EKD. Here the CDR3 DNA reads TGTGCCTGTGACGCTTTACTGGGGGAGATATTCACCGACAAACTCATCTTT. It specifies CACDALLGEIFTDKLIF.

Comments on this clone: TCRdb has a much larger clone's protein, which differs at residue 12 from the translation of this DNA, likely because of a read error; what is shown is the protein translated from the DNA. This CDR3 is CALGEPWGKGTGKLIF. The CDR3 region has the DNA TGTGCTCTTGGGGAGCCCTGGGGGAAGGGCACCGGTAAACTCATCTTT. The rearrangement uses TRDV1 and TRDJ1; 8 bases are a match to TRDD3. The J gene was not available in TCRdb and was assigned here by matching the DNA to germline segments. This CDR3 comprises 16 residues. CDR1 TSWWSYY and CDR2 QGS come from the germline V gene.

Of note for this clone: Given a far larger clone just one base away, this is likely a sequencing read error. The same CDR3 also results from other DNA sequences found in this sample. The J gene is uncalled and the V gene is TRDV1; TRDD3, the D gene given by the table, was not confirmed from the DNA. This CDR3 has 23 residues. Germline V lookup: CDR1 TSWWSYY, CDR2 QGS. Here the CDR3 reads CALGESTSFLLLLGDRYTDKLIF. The CDR3 bases are TGTGCTCTTGGGGAATCCACCAGCTTCCTTCTACTACTGGGGGATAGGTACACCGATAAACTCATCTTC.

This clone was seen a handful of times. The V call is TRAV38-2/DV8, the J call TRDJ1; 13 bases line up with TRDD3. No J gene is reported in TCRdb; it was inferred here by comparing the DNA with germline. CDR3 length: 21 residues. V trimming: 0 bases; J trimming: 2 bases; junction bases outside the gene matches: 16. In germline, CDR1 is TSESDYY, CDR2 QEAYKQQN. CDR3 amino acids: CAYRSASLLGDTGFWTDKLIF. CDR3 sequence (DNA): TGTGCTTATAGGAGCGCGAGCCTACTGGGGGATACGGGTTTTTGGACCGATAAACTCATCTTT.

This clone was seen a few times. The gene calls are TRDV2 and TRDJ3; TRDD3 matches at 12 bases. The J gene, missing from TCRdb, was assigned here through DNA to germline matching. Germline-derived CDR1 and CDR2 are GEAIGNYY and EKD. The CDR3 has 21 residues. V trimming: 3 bases; J trimming: 0 bases; junction bases outside the gene matches: 11. The CDR3 nucleotides read TGTGCCTGTGACCCGGTACTGGGGGATACACGATCCTCCTGGGACACCCGACAGATGTTTTTC. Translating gives CACDPVLGDTRSSWDTRQMFF.

In its sample, this clone was seen a few times. TCRdb has a much larger clone's protein, which differs at residue 6 from the translation of this DNA, likely because of a read error; what is shown is the protein translated from the DNA. The chain couples TRDV1 to TRDJ1; 12 bases match TRDD3. The J gene is absent in TCRdb and was assigned here via DNA matching to germline. From germline, CDR1 is TSWWSYY and CDR2 QGS. The CDR3 length is 28 residues. V was clipped by 1 base and J by 5 bases; unmatched bases: 41. CDR3 loop: CALGEPVFIPRPRSGLQLGDTFWDKLIF. As DNA, the CDR3 is TGTGCTCTTGGGGAACCAGTTTTTATCCCCCGGCCGAGATCCGGCCTTCAACTGGGGGATACTTTCTGGGATAAACTCATCTTT.

As regards this clone: The protein that TCRdb holds for this DNA derives from a much larger clone and differs from the translated DNA at residue 3, which likely indicates a read error; the protein shown here is translated from the DNA. The chain combines TRDV2 with TRDJ1; TRDD3 aligns across 8 bases. TCRdb is silent on the J gene; assignment here came from matching the DNA to germline. This CDR3 has 14 amino acids. The germline V gene has CDR1 GEAIGNYY and CDR2 EKD. The CDR3 nucleotides are TGTGCCCGTGACAAGGGGATACTCCGTGATAAACTCATCTTT. It encodes CARDKGILRDKLIF.

This clone was recorded a few times. The protein in TCRdb stems from a much larger clone and differs at residue 11 from this DNA's translation, likely a read error; here the protein is translated from the DNA. The chain is built from TRDV1 and TRDJ1, with 7 bases lining up with TRDD2. TCRdb leaves out the J gene; it was filled in here by matching the DNA to germline. CDR3 size: 23 residues. Germline loops: CDR1 TSWWSYY, CDR2 QGS. With 4 bases clipped from V and 0 bases from J, the junction kept 29 bases outside the gene matches. The CDR3, as DNA: TGTGCTCTTGGGGTCCTTAGTTCCTACCCTCTTCGCCGTCTGGCCTTTTACACCGATAAACTCATCTTT. Its protein is CALGVLSSYPLRRLAFYTDKLIF.

With respect to this clone: A far more abundant clone sits one base away, making this likely a read error. The sample contains more than one DNA sequence encoding this CDR3. The chain couples TRAV38-2/DV8 to TRDJ1; D perhaps matches TRDD3 (7 bases). No J gene is reported in TCRdb; it was inferred here by comparing the DNA with germline. Deletions cut 7 bases from V and 0 bases from J, with 31 bases between. CDR1 is TSESDYY and CDR2 is QEAYKQQN in the germline V gene. The CDR3 length is 20 residues. In DNA, the CDR3 is TGTGCTTATTGGCGGATTTCCTATCTGGGGGCTCCGGGCAACACCGATAAACTCATCTTT. As protein: CAYWRISYLGAPGNTDKLIF.

This clone was recorded many times. A single base is all that separates this from a far larger clone, so a read error is likely. This sample also contains other DNA sequences that code for the same CDR3. The V segment is TRAV38-2/DV8, and no J call was made; no DNA check was done on the table's D call, TRDD3. The CDR3 totals 20 residues. Germline V gene data show CDR1 as TSESDYY and CDR2 as QEAYKQQN. The DNA for the CDR3 is TGTGCTTACGGAGGGAGCCTCCCTATGGCCATGAACTGGGGGATACGAAGGCTCATCTTT. Its translation is CAYGGSLPMAMNWGIRRLIF.

Concerning this clone: TCRdb lists the protein of a much larger clone for this DNA, which differs at residues 8 and 16, so this is likely a read error; the protein given here is translated from the DNA itself. The V call is TRDV2, the J call TRDJ1; TRDD3 matches at 10 bases. TCRdb supplies no J gene; here it was assigned by aligning the nucleotide sequence to germline. From germline, CDR1 is GEAIGNYY and CDR2 EKD. This CDR3 contains 20 residues. The CDR3 sequence is CACDTLQQGDTDSYTGKLIF. For the CDR3, the DNA is TGTGCCTGTGACACCCTCCAACAGGGGGATACGGATTCGTACACCGGTAAACTCATCTTT.

The table lists this clone with a few counts. The protein TCRdb gives is from a much larger clone and does not agree with this DNA's translation at residue 18, likely a read error; the protein shown here comes from the DNA. V gene assignment gives TRDV2, but the J gene was left uncalled; the table's D call, TRDD3, was not checked against the DNA. This CDR3 spans 19 amino acids. Germline CDR1 and CDR2: GEAIGNYY and EKD. CDR3 protein: CACDSVGDRSSWDTRQMIF. The CDR3 DNA sequence: TGTGCCTGTGACTCCGTGGGGGATAGGAGCTCCTGGGACACCCGACAGATGATTTTC.

Note on this clone: This DNA's translation differs at residue 10 from TCRdb's protein, which comes from a much larger clone; a read error is likely, and the protein shown is translated from the DNA. The chain uses TRDV2 and TRDJ1, with TRDD3 identical over 8 bases. Because TCRdb records no J gene, it was assigned here through a match of the DNA to germline. V lost 3 bases and J lost 3; bases outside the gene matches: 8. Per germline, CDR1 GEAIGNYY and CDR2 EKD. The CDR3 runs 15 residues. The CDR3 DNA reads as TGTGCCTGTGACCCTCTGGGGGACACCCCCGATAAACTCATCTTT. It codes for CACDPLGDTPDKLIF.